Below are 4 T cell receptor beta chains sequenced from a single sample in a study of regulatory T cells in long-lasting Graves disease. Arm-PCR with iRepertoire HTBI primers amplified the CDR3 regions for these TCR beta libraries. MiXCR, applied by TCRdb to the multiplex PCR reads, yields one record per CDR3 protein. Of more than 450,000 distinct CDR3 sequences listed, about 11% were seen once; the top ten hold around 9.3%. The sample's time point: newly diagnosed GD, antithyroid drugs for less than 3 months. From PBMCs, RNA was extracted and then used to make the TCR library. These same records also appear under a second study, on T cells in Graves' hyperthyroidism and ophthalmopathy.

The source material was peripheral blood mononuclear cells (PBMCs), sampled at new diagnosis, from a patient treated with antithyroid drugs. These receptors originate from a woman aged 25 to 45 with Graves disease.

CDR3 region: CASSDPGQPHMYSNQPQHF. In nucleotides, the CDR3 is TGTGCCAGCAGCGATCCGGGACAGCCGCACATGTATAGCAATCAGCCCCAGCATTTT. The rearrangement links TRBV7-9 to TRBJ1-5; the match to TRBD1 covers 7 bases. The CDR3 loop spans 19 amino acids. Germline V gene data show CDR1 as SEHNR and CDR2 as FQNEAQ (reference sequence). The J segment lost 0 bases and the V segment lost 5 bases, leaving 16 bases of the junction unmatched.

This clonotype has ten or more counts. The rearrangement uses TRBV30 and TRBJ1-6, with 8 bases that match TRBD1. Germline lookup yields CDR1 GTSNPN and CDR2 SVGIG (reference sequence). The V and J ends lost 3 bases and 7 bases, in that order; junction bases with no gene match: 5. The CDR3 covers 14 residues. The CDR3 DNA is TGTGCCTGGAGACCGGGACAGGTGAATTCACCCCTCCACTTT. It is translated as CAWRPGQVNSPLHF.

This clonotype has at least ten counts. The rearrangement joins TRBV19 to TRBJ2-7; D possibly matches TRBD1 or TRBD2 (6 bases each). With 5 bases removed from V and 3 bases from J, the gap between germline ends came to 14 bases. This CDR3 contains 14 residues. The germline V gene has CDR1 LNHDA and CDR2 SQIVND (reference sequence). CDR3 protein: CASSPHEGGYEQYF. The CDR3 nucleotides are TGTGCCAGTAGTCCCCATGAGGGGGGCTACGAGCAGTACTTC. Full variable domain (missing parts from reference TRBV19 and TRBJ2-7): DGGITQSPKYLFRKEGQNVTLSCEQNLNHDAMYWYRQDPGQGLRLIYYSQIVNDFQKGDIAEGYSVSREKKESFPLTVTSAQKNPTAFYLCASSPHEGGYEQYFGPGTRLTVT.

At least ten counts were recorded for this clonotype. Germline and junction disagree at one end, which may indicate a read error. The CDR3 nucleotides read TGTGCCAGCAGGGAGAAACCGACCCCGACTGAGGCTTTCTTT. It yields the protein CASREKPTPTEAFF. The rearrangement joins TRBV2 to TRBJ1-1; no firm D call. The CDR3 runs to 14 residues. Germline V CDR1 and CDR2: SNHLY, FYNNEI.